The clone carrying this T cell receptor beta chain showed up just a few times. Antigen specificity is unknown. The sample is drawn from a study of tumor and adjacent non-tumor tissue in lung cancer. Notes on the study in general: In normal lung, the top 100 clones were significantly more dominant than in tumor. Significantly higher TCR diversity was found in tumor than normal lung.

Three rounds of nested PCR, following a modified ARM-PCR protocol, produced the TCRbeta library. TCRdb fed the multiplex PCR reads into MiXCR, producing one record per CDR3 protein. The repertoire includes approximately 110,000 distinct CDR3 sequences, roughly 74% of them detected once, and about 40% sits in the top ten. This sample's RNA came from whole unsorted tissue. Chemotherapy-naive patients with new lung cancer underwent thoracic surgery in China, August–late 2014. CDR1 and CDR2 (germline): SGHAT, FQNNGV. The CDR3 runs 16 residues. The V gene end was trimmed by 4 bases and the J gene end by 3 bases; junction bases not matched to a gene: 2.

The TCR comes from a woman aged 60-75 years with non-small cell lung cancer. The V gene is TRBV11-2, the J gene TRBJ2-1; TRBD2 agrees at 14 bases. The source material was lung tumor tissue. The CDR3 DNA reads as TGTGCCAGCAGCTACGGGACTAGCGGGAGCTACAATGAGCAGTTCTTC. This codes for CASSYGTSGSYNEQFF.